What follows are 17 T cell receptor beta chains derived from one specimen sequenced in a study of T cell responses to AZD1222 COVID-19 vaccine. Clones were read by immunoSEQ multiplex PCR, and TCRdb kept only the in-frame ones, dropping some. The data show 90,000 to 120,000 clones, with around nine tenths seen just once and roughly 6.2% held by the top ten. The source was peripheral blood, collected 28 days after the second AZD1222 dose. These receptors were collected from an adult who received the AZD1222 COVID-19 vaccine.

The V gene is TRBV20-1, the J gene TRBJ2-5; D gene ambiguous. Germline V gives CDR1 DFQATT, CDR2 SNEGSKA (reference sequence). V lost 6 bases and J lost 9, with 14 bases in between. The CDR3 runs to 11 residues. The chain's CDR3 is CSAVVGRAQYF. Here the CDR3 DNA reads TGCAGTGCCGTTGTGGGTAGAGCCCAGTACTTC.

The rearrangement joins TRBV27 to TRBJ1-5; 8 bases map to TRBD1. Germline trimming cut 5 bases from V and 5 bases from J; bases unmatched to any gene: 5. Per germline, CDR1 MNHEY and CDR2 SMNVEV (reference sequence). The CDR3 spans 14 residues. The CDR3 DNA reads TGTGCCAGCAGTGGGACAGGAACCCATCAGCCCCAGCATTTT. Encoded protein: CASSGTGTHQPQHF.

The rearrangement joins TRBV7-2 to TRBJ1-2; 9 bases fit TRBD1. The germline gives CDR1 SGHTA, CDR2 FQGNSA. This CDR3 is 17 amino acids long. The ends lost 5 bases at V and 2 bases at J; junction bases unmatched: 12. The CDR3 here is CASSPFLSGTGNYGYTF. The CDR3 DNA is TGTGCCAGCAGCCCTTTCCTCTCCGGGACAGGGAACTATGGCTACACCTTC.

The gene calls are TRBV6-4 and TRBJ2-1, with D unresolved. The CDR3 extends over 15 amino acids. CDR1 is MRHNA and CDR2 is SNTAGT in the germline V gene. The V and J ends lost 4 bases and 10 bases respectively, with 20 bases between them. CDR3 residues: CASSGSATMPSEQFF. The CDR3 DNA sequence: TGTGCCAGCAGTGGATCGGCCACTATGCCCAGCGAGCAGTTCTTC.

This rearrangement joins TRBV9 to TRBJ2-1, with D possibly being TRBD2 (5 bases). Germline V gene sequence: CDR1 SGDLS, CDR2 YYNGEE. Trimming shortened V by 4 bases and J by 3 bases, and 17 bases separated the two germline ends. CDR3 length equals 16 residues. The CDR3 DNA reads as TGTGCCAGCAGCCATCCTTTGGCGGGCAGCTACAATGAGCAGTTCTTC. Its translation is CASSHPLAGSYNEQFF.

The chain is built from TRBV7-2 and TRBJ1-2, with D perhaps matching TRBD1 (5 bases). CDR1 and CDR2 (germline): SGHTA, FQGNSA. Deletions cut 3 bases from V and 2 bases from J, with 7 bases between. The CDR3 totals 13 residues. CDR3 DNA sequence: TGTGCCAGCAGCTTGGACAAGAACTATGGCTACACCTTC. Encoded protein: CASSLDKNYGYTF.

In its sample, this clone was seen once. The chain links TRBV24-1 to TRBJ2-2; TRBD1 agrees at 7 bases. V gave up 4 bases and J gave up 4 bases; unmatched junction bases: 2. CDR1 and CDR2 (germline): KGHDR, SFDVKD. CDR3 length: 14 residues. The CDR3: CATSETGSTGELFF. The CDR3 DNA reads TGTGCCACCAGTGAGACAGGGAGCACCGGGGAGCTGTTTTTT.

J is TRBJ2-7 and V is TRBV11-2; possibly TRBD2 for D (5 bases). V was cut by 2 bases and J by 2 bases, with 16 bases left in between. Per germline, CDR1 SGHAT and CDR2 FQNNGV. The CDR3 is 16 amino acids. CDR3 sequence reads: CASSLKAPRRAYEQYF. The CDR3 nucleotides are TGTGCCAGCAGCTTAAAGGCTCCCCGGCGGGCCTACGAGCAGTACTTC.

This chain joins TRBV4-1 and TRBJ1-6; 9 bases agree with TRBD1. The CDR3 is 15 amino acids. V lost 3 bases to trimming and J lost 10 bases; unmatched junction nucleotides: 7. From germline, CDR1 is MGHRA and CDR2 YSYEKL. The CDR3 coding sequence is TGCGCCAGCAGCCACCGGACAGGGGAGGAATCACCCCTCCACTTT. Protein product: CASSHRTGEESPLHF.

This clone was detected once. This chain connects TRBV30 to TRBJ1-6, with D possibly matching TRBD1 (5 bases). Trimming left V 6 bases short and J 10 bases short, with 19 bases between. The CDR3 is 14 residues long. Germline CDR1 and CDR2: GTSNPN and SVGIG (reference sequence). The CDR3 protein is CACSPGPLGSPLHF. CDR3 coding DNA: TGTGCCTGTTCACCGGGACCCCTCGGGTCACCCCTCCACTTT. The variable domain in full, with the rest retrieved from reference TRBV30 and TRBJ1-6, is SQTIHQWPATLVQPVGSPLSLECTVEGTSNPNLYWYRQAAGRGLQLLFYSVGIGQISSEVPQNLSASRPQDRQFILSSKKLLLSDSGFYLCACSPGPLGSPLHFGNGTRLTVT.

The chain links TRBV9 to TRBJ2-2, with D uncertain. The length of the CDR3 is 13 residues. CDR1 is SGDLS, CDR2 YYNGEE, per germline. V dropped 0 bases and J dropped 6 bases, with 6 bases sitting between them. The CDR3 loop reads CASSVGVSGELFF. The CDR3 DNA follows: TGTGCCAGCAGCGTAGGAGTCTCCGGGGAGCTGTTTTTT.

This chain connects TRBV4-1 to TRBJ2-4, with D maybe TRBD2 (6 bases). The germline V gene has CDR1 MGHRA and CDR2 YSYEKL. Trimming left V 3 bases short and J 3 bases short, with 12 bases between. This CDR3 has 15 residues. This CDR3 is CASSHGGVDKNIQYF. CDR3 bases: TGCGCCAGCAGCCACGGGGGTGTGGACAAAAACATTCAGTACTTC.

The chain carries TRBV7-2 and TRBJ1-5; no firm D call. Germline V gene lookup returns CDR1 SGHTA and CDR2 FQGNSA. The CDR3 length is 12 residues. Trimming stripped 5 bases from V and 7 bases from J, with 9 bases between. CDR3 region: CASSGLRQPQHF. CDR3 nucleotide sequence: TGTGCCAGCAGCGGGCTCCGGCAGCCCCAGCATTTT.

V usage is TRBV7-2 and J usage is TRBJ2-3; D might be TRBD1 (6 bases). V lost 4 bases and J 9 bases, leaving 14 bases between the germline ends. The germline V gene encodes CDR1 SGHTA and CDR2 FQGNSA. This CDR3 region has 13 residues. CDR3 bases: TGTGCCAGCAGCTCCTTTGGGGGCGGCACGCAGTATTTT. Translated, it gives CASSSFGGGTQYF. Together with reference TRBV7-2 and TRBJ2-3, the CDR3 gives the full variable domain: GAGVSQSPSNKVTEKGKDVELRCDPISGHTALYWYRQSLGQGLEFLIYFQGNSAPDKSGLPSDRFSAERTGGSVSTLTIQRTQQEDSAVYLCASSSFGGGTQYFGPGTRLTVL.

The chain combines TRBV7-8 with TRBJ2-5; D not certain. The germline V gene has CDR1 SGHVS and CDR2 FQNEAQ. V lost 5 bases and J 1 base, leaving 5 bases between the germline ends. The CDR3 is 12 amino acids. CDR3 protein: CASSPRQETQYF. DNA for the CDR3: TGTGCCAGCAGCCCCCGCCAAGAGACCCAGTACTTC.

The chain links TRBV5-1 to TRBJ2-7, with 7 bases fitting TRBD1. The ends lost 2 bases at V and 5 bases at J; junction bases unmatched: 13. The CDR3 contains 16 residues. Germline CDR1 is SGHRS and CDR2 is YFSETQ. The chain's CDR3 is CASSFTPTTGRDEQYF. CDR3 sequence (DNA): TGCGCCAGCAGCTTCACCCCTACGACAGGGAGAGACGAGCAGTACTTC.

This chain joins TRBV2 and TRBJ2-1; D is possibly TRBD2 (7 bases). The CDR3 runs 14 residues. Germline-derived CDR1 and CDR2 are SNHLY and FYNNEI. Deletions cut 11 bases from V and 8 bases from J, with 22 bases between. CDR3 sequence: CASLEGEGRYEQFF. The CDR3 DNA follows: TGTGCCTCCTTGGAGGGGGAGGGCCGTTATGAGCAGTTCTTC.